The 18 T cell receptor beta chains listed next were all sequenced from one sample in a study of long-term antiretroviral therapy in people with HIV. Researchers report immunoSEQ v3.0 was run at survey level. TCRdb's copy holds only in-frame clones and misses some; the assay was immunoSEQ multiplex PCR. The table has 36,000 or so clones, more than 65% seen once. The specimen was unsorted PBMCs, collected 0.6 years after starting antiretroviral therapy. Receptors originate from a man aged 18 to 30 with HIV.

The CDR3 sequence is CASSDGKLFF. The CDR3 DNA sequence: TGTGCCAGCAGTGACGGAAAACTGTTTTTT. This sequence joins TRBV6-1 and TRBJ1-4; D unresolved. Per germline, CDR1 MNHNS and CDR2 SASEGT. Trimming removed 3 bases from V and 10 bases from J, with 3 bases in between. This CDR3 contains 10 residues.

V usage is TRBV7-2 and J usage is TRBJ2-1; D unclear. The V and J ends lost 4 bases and 7 bases respectively, with 17 bases between them. This CDR3 has 15 amino acids. Per germline, CDR1 SGHTA and CDR2 FQGNSA. As DNA, the CDR3 is TGTGCCAGCAGCTCCCAACCCCTTGGTGGAAATGAGCAGTTCTTC. Protein product: CASSSQPLGGNEQFF.

The CDR3 DNA follows: TGTGCCAGCAGGAACGACCATTCATCAGGCGAGCAGTACTTC. This codes for CASRNDHSSGEQYF. The chain combines TRBV28 with TRBJ2-7; no definite D call. Per germline, CDR1 MDHEN and CDR2 SYDVKM. The CDR3 has 14 residues. Between the trimmed V and J ends, which lost 6 bases and 6 bases, there was a span of 18 bases.

This clone has a single count. The V call is TRBV4-1, the J call TRBJ2-5; D uncertain. This CDR3 has 15 residues. Germline CDR1 and CDR2: MGHRA and YSYEKL. V gave up 6 bases and J gave up 3 bases, with 17 bases separating them. DNA for the CDR3: TGCGCCAGCAGGTACCGGATGGCCCCAAAAGAGACCCAGTACTTC. This translates into CASRYRMAPKETQYF.

This sequence joins TRBV15 and TRBJ2-2; 8 bases line up with TRBD2. CDR3 size: 21 residues. J was trimmed by 3 bases and V by 3 bases; bases with no gene match: 21. Germline CDR1 is LNHNV and CDR2 is YYDKDF (reference sequence). CDR3 nucleotide sequence: TGTGCCACCAGCAGGGAGGGGCCGGGAGGGCCTGGTGCATCGTACACCGGGGAGCTGTTTTTT. It is translated as CATSREGPGGPGASYTGELFF.

This chain connects TRBV7-2 to TRBJ2-7, with D uncertain. This CDR3 contains 13 residues. The V end was cut by 3 bases, the J end by 0 bases, with 6 bases between. The V gene's germline CDR1 is SGHTA and CDR2 FQGNSA. CDR3 nucleotides: TGTGCCAGCAGCTTCCACGTCTCCTACGAGCAGTACTTC. Translating it yields CASSFHVSYEQYF.

This rearrangement joins TRBV25-1 to TRBJ2-2; D unclear. The V end was cut by 1 base, the J end by 6 bases, with 6 bases between. Germline CDR1 is MGHDK and CDR2 is SYGVNS. This CDR3 comprises 13 residues. CDR3 nucleotides: TGTGCCAGCAGTGAATGGGTGTCCGGGGAGCTGTTTTTT. It codes for CASSEWVSGELFF.

DNA for the CDR3: TGTGCCAGCAGCTTGGCACAGGGACCCCAAGAGACCCAGTACTTC. Amino acids: CASSLAQGPQETQYF. This chain links TRBV5-4 with TRBJ2-5, with D perhaps matching TRBD1 (6 bases). Germline-derived CDR1 and CDR2 are SGHNT and YYREEE (reference sequence). The V and J ends lost 0 bases and 1 base respectively, with 10 bases between them. The CDR3 consists of 15 residues.

The J gene is TRBJ1-1, the V gene TRBV7-9; D call uncertain. The germline gives CDR1 SEHNR, CDR2 FQNEAQ (reference sequence). This CDR3 region has 13 residues. Between the trimmed V and J ends, which lost 5 bases and 3 bases, there was a span of 10 bases. CDR3 DNA sequence: TGTGCCAGCAGCCACCTCCCCGACACTGAAGCTTTCTTT. Protein: CASSHLPDTEAFF. The full variable domain, its missing parts supplied by reference TRBV7-9 and TRBJ1-1, is DTGVSQNPRHKITKRGQNVTFRCDPISEHNRLYWYRQTLGQGPEFLTYFQNEAQLEKSRLLSDRFSAERPKGSFSTLEIQRTEQGDSAMYLCASSHLPDTEAFFGQGTRLTVV.

V usage is TRBV2 and J usage is TRBJ2-5; 8 bases match TRBD2. After removal of 6 bases from V and 4 bases from J, the junction contained 4 bases not matched to a gene. The CDR3 has 13 amino acids. In germline, CDR1 is SNHLY, CDR2 FYNNEI. The CDR3 nucleotides read TGTGCCAGCAGGAGCGGGAGTTCAGAGACCCAGTACTTC. Its translation: CASRSGSSETQYF.

The rearrangement uses TRBV7-8 and TRBJ2-2; the match to TRBD2 covers 8 bases. V lost 5 bases and J lost 6; bases outside the gene matches: 11. CDR3 size: 16 residues. Germline assignment: CDR1 SGHVS and CDR2 FQNEAQ. The CDR3 coding sequence is TGTGCCAGCAGCAACCAAGGACTAGCAGGGGCCGGGGAGCTGTTTTTT. This sequence encodes CASSNQGLAGAGELFF.

This clone was picked up one time. The chain uses TRBV5-6 and TRBJ1-4; D is possibly TRBD1 (5 bases). The CDR3 runs to 15 residues. With 4 bases removed from V and 5 bases from J, the gap between germline ends came to 15 bases. The germline V gene has CDR1 SGHDT and CDR2 YYEEEE. The DNA of the CDR3 is TGTGCCAGCAGCGTTTTAGGCAGGGCAAATGAAAAACTGTTTTTT. It specifies CASSVLGRANEKLFF.

V and J are TRBV7-9 and TRBJ2-1; TRBD2 matches at 9 bases. This CDR3 has 15 residues. J lost 5 bases, V lost 10 bases, and 12 bases had no gene match. Germline V gene data show CDR1 as SEHNR and CDR2 as FQNEAQ (reference sequence). The DNA of the CDR3 is TGTGCCATCCCCGGGGGCGGGAGGGCCAACAATGAGCAGTTCTTC. Protein product: CAIPGGGRANNEQFF.

For this clone: The sample contains more than one DNA sequence encoding this CDR3. CDR3 residues: CASSLGSYEQYF. The CDR3 region has the DNA TGTGCCAGCAGCTTAGGGTCCTACGAGCAGTACTTC. The chain combines TRBV11-2 with TRBJ2-7, with D unclear. V lost 1 base, J lost 1 base, and 2 bases lay in between. The CDR3 totals 12 residues. In germline, CDR1 is SGHAT, CDR2 FQNNGV.

The chain couples TRBV6-6 to TRBJ2-2; D remains unclear. The CDR3 runs to 12 residues. From germline, CDR1 is MNHNY and CDR2 SVGAGI (reference sequence). Trimming stripped 6 bases from V and 9 bases from J, with 11 bases between. The CDR3 DNA reads as TGTGCCAGCAGGGACCCTCCCCGGGAGCTGTTTTTT. Amino acids: CASRDPPRELFF.

The chain couples TRBV9 to TRBJ2-7; TRBD2 is a possible D gene (6 bases). CDR1 and CDR2 (germline): SGDLS, YYNGEE. The V end was cut by 4 bases, the J end by 3 bases, with 20 bases between. The CDR3 sequence is 16 residues long. Written as DNA, the CDR3 is TGTGCCAGCAGCCCAACCGGGGGAGGTGGTGGCTACGAGCAGTACTTC. Translation gives CASSPTGGGGGYEQYF.

This rearrangement joins TRBV27 to TRBJ2-7; TRBD2 agrees at 7 bases. Germline CDR1 and CDR2: MNHEY and SMNVEV (reference sequence). V was pared by 7 bases and J by 1 base, with 10 bases of the junction left unmatched. The CDR3 length is 15 residues. The CDR3 is CASTRLGSGSYEQYF. In DNA form, the CDR3 reads TGTGCCAGCACCCGCCTCGGTAGCGGGTCCTACGAGCAGTACTTC.

DNA of the CDR3: TGTGCCAGCAGCTTGAAGGCGGGCGATCAGCCCCAGCATTTT. It codes for CASSLKAGDQPQHF. The chain links TRBV5-5 to TRBJ1-5; D is uncertain. This CDR3 contains 14 residues. CDR1 SGHKS and CDR2 YYEKEE come from the germline V gene (reference sequence). The ends were cut back, 1 base at V and 5 bases at J, with 10 bases in the middle.